This T cell receptor beta chain stems from a study of CD8 T cells in ankylosing spondylitis. The V end was cut by 5 bases, the J end by 3 bases, with 14 bases between. This CDR3 is 14 amino acids long. The V gene's germline CDR1 is SGHAT and CDR2 FQNNGV. There are a few counts of this clonotype. Via MiXCR, TCRdb re-called the 5' RACE reads, giving one row per CDR3 protein. The table shows under 300,000 distinct CDR3 sequences, with 15% to 20% occurring only once. This chain joins TRBV11-2 and TRBJ2-7; D is uncertain. Material: blood, either unsorted or a sorted T cell fraction (not recorded which). The TCR originated in a male donor with ankylosing spondylitis or in good health (not recorded which). DNA of the CDR3: TGTGCCAGCAGCGTAAGATTGGGTAGCTACGAGCAGTACTTC. Amino acid sequence: CASSVRLGSYEQYF. Using reference TRBV11-2 and TRBJ2-7 for the parts outside the CDR3, the full variable domain is EAGVAQSPRYKIIEKRQSVAFWCNPISGHATLYWYQQILGQGPKLLIQFQNNGVVDDSQLPKDRFSAERLKGVDSTLKIQPAKLEDSAVYLCASSVRLGSYEQYFGPGTRLTVT.